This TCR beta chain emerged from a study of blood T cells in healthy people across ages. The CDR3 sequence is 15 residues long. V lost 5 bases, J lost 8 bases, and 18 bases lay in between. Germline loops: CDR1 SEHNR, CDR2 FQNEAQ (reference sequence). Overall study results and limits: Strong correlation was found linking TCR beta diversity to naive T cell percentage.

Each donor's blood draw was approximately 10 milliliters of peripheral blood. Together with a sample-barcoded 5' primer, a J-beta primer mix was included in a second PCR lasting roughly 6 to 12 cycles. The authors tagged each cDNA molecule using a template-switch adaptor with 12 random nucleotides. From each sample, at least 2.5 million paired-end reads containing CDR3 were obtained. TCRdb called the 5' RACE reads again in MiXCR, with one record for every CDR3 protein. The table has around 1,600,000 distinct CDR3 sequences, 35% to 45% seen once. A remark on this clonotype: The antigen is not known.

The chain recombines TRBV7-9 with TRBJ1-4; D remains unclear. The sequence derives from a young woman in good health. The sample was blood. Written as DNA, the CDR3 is TGTGCCAGCAGCAAAGAAGTGACGGGGTACGAAAAACTGTTTTTT. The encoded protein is CASSKEVTGYEKLFF.